This T cell receptor (beta chain) was obtained from a study of CD8+ T cells in alopecia areata. Looking at the study overall: Treatment of the treated patients consisted of oral tofacitinib, 5 to 10 mg twice daily. Patients in the study were on tofacitinib for 6 to 18 months, then off it for 6 months. Points from the study as a whole: Within the top 100, expanded CD8+ clones significantly decreased with tofacitinib, as did scalp clonality.

The treatment is: oral pan-JAK inhibitor, 5-10 mg twice daily. Lesional scalp punch biopsies and peripheral blood were collected from alopecia areata patients. The CDR3 is 13 amino acids. The V gene's germline CDR1 is SQVTM and CDR2 ANQGSEA. Trimming removed 2 bases from V and 3 bases from J, with 10 bases in between. Reverse transcription of extracted RNA yielded cDNA, which provided the sequencing template. The assay was immunoSEQ multiplex PCR, and TCRdb's table has in-frame clones only and misses some. The repertoire holds 120,000 to 150,000 clones, with 85% to 90% as singletons. Remarks on this clone: Its antigen is unknown.

This specimen was CD8+ T cells sorted from blood, taken at week 4, from a patient treated with tofacitinib. The origin of this receptor is a human donor with alopecia areata. The V gene is TRBV29-1, the J gene TRBJ1-1; D remains unclear. The CDR3 region is CSVEKEEDTEAFF. The CDR3 coding sequence is TGCAGCGTTGAAAAAGAGGAGGACACTGAAGCTTTCTTT.